The text below deals with one TCR beta chain. It lacks a known antigen. It has no much larger one-base neighbor in the sample; base qualities were not kept. TCRbeta repertoires were measured from mRNA instead of genomic DNA, an approach that captures expressed receptors. Without any cell sorting, leukocytes from the buffy coat were collected into Trizol, and RNA was extracted using the Direct-zol RNA MiniPrep Plus kit. To separate plasma, buffy coat and red blood cells, the EDTA blood tubes were centrifuged right away at 4 degrees C. The source of the sample is a study of robustness of blood B and T cell sequencing (dated by TCRdb to the late 2010s). In the study overall: The goal of the study was to find out how much peripheral blood is required to reliably describe the TCRbeta and IgG repertoires of an individual. Each of the roughly ten independently drawn blood samples had its TCRbeta and IgG repertoires measured. As technical replicates, two replicate TCRbeta cDNA libraries were made from one shared RNA pool taken from a single 10 ml draw. The paper as a whole reports these results and caveats: Of the top 10,000 TCRbeta clonotypes in one technical replicate library, nearly 95% were also found in the other technical replicate library. Coverage of the top 10,000 TCRbeta clonotypes approached saturation when 3 or 4 tubes (roughly 29-45 ml blood) were combined. The 1,000 most abundant TCRbeta clonotypes from the pooled draws were found in every single 10 ml sample. Pooling tubes did not make the overlap of rare TCRbeta clonotypes any better, which implies that much larger blood volumes would be needed to capture those rare clonotypes. Evidence of cross-contamination, likely resulting from batch processing, was observed in one pair of TCRbeta libraries, and the UMI-sequence pairs shared between the two libraries were removed. A full plateau was not reached by TCRbeta rarefaction curves, suggesting under-sequencing or many low-abundance clonotypes. EDTA tubes required immediate fractionation, limiting use in multi-site collections.

Cut back by 0 bases and 4 bases, the V and J ends lie 12 bases apart. The CDR3 runs 15 amino acids, cysteine and phenylalanine included. Only the CDR3 DNA stays, 45 bases, in frame from base 1. CDR1 and CDR2 (LNHNV, YYDKDF) derive from the germline V gene (reference sequence). Receptors were amplified or captured by PCR. The sample was run on an Illumina MiSeq. cDNA was made using SMARTScribe reverse transcriptase and a 5' template-switch oligo that added a universal priming site. The template-switch oligo carried a 12-nucleotide random unique molecular identifier (UMI) that tagged each cDNA molecule. Chain-specific reverse primers targeted TCRbeta transcripts during reverse transcription. Leftover template-switch adapters were removed by uracil DNA glycosylase treatment, and cDNA was purified using a Qiagen MinElute kit. For the first PCR, 20 to 25 cycles were run with KAPA HiFi HotStart ReadyMix and step-out primers, split across four 50 ul reactions. First-round PCR products were gel-purified before further amplification. Illumina Nextera adapters were attached in a second PCR of around 8 cycles, and the libraries were then purified and pooled. The UMI barcode for each TCRbeta molecule was captured by a 50-nucleotide 5' read. The study's processing was this. The MIGEC toolkit was used to group reads by UMI into consensus reads. Final reads were produced by merging forward and reverse consensus reads with PEAR. A custom decontamination script removed identical UMI-sequence pairs shared across libraries, treating them as cross-sample contamination. MIGMAP, a wrapper around IgBLAST, was used to carry out V(D)J assignment and CDR3 extraction. TCR clonotypes were defined by identical V gene, J gene and CDR3 amino acid sequence; CDR1 and CDR2 were not sequenced. TCRdb redid the processing of the public reads, applying fastp at Q25 and MiXCR, and retained in-frame beta chains. Each CDR3 protein appears once, grouped with its most common genes and DNA. These V and J calls rely on TCRdb rather than the paper's analysis. This sample has more than 3,500 distinct CDR3 sequences in its table, and roughly 50% of those were observed once. In total, the top ten clones hold 25% to 30% of the sample.

The chain joins TRBV15 to TRBJ1-1; confidence is insufficient to name the D gene. Material for sequencing was peripheral blood. This receptor was identified in a human donor in good health. Here is the DNA: TGTGCCACCAGCAGAGATATGAGCAGAATCACTGAAGCTTTCTTT. Translated, this gives CATSRDMSRITEAFF. With the rest looked up from the reference TRBV15 and TRBJ1-1 genes rather than sequenced, the full variable domain is DAMVIQNPRYQVTQFGKPVTLSCSQTLNHNVMYWYQQKSSQAPKLLFHYYDKDFNNEADTPDNFQSRRPNTSFCFLDIRSPGLGDTAMYLCATSRDMSRITEAFFGQGTRLTVV.